This entry lists 31 T cell receptor beta chains sequenced from one sample in a study of T cell responses to AZD1222 COVID-19 vaccine. The method was immunoSEQ multiplex PCR; TCRdb's version includes in-frame clones alone and lacks a portion of them. The sample lists some 130,000 clones, about 92% occurring once. Sequenced here: peripheral blood, sampled on day 0 of AZD1222 vaccination. The receptors shown here come from an adult in good health.

This rearrangement joins TRBV6-5 to TRBJ1-2, with D uncertain. Trimming cost V 0 bases and J 0 bases, with 8 bases left between them. This CDR3 contains 15 residues. CDR1 is MNHEY, CDR2 SVGAGI, per germline. CDR3 DNA sequence: TGTGCCAGCAGTTACTCGTGGAGGACTAACTATGGCTACACCTTC. Its protein product is CASSYSWRTNYGYTF.

The gene calls are TRBV7-3 and TRBJ1-1; a weak D match, TRBD1 (5 bases). CDR1 is SGHTA, CDR2 FQGTGA, per germline. The CDR3 consists of 14 residues. Trimming removed 0 bases at V and 5 bases at J, with 10 bases between. The CDR3 DNA is TGTGCCAGCAGCTTAACGCAGGGTACTACTGAAGCTTTCTTT. Its translation: CASSLTQGTTEAFF.

The rearrangement uses TRBV3-1 (or the pseudogene TRBV3-2) and TRBJ2-1; D is unresolved. This CDR3 is built from 12 residues. The V end lost 6 bases, the J end lost 3 bases, and 6 bases lay between the germline ends. CDR1 LGHDT and CDR2 YNNKEL come from the germline V gene (reference sequence). The CDR3 coding sequence is TGTGCCAGCAGAGCCGGCTACAATGAGCAGTTCTTC. Protein: CASRAGYNEQFF.

This clone was detected only a few times. The V and J genes are TRBV27 and TRBJ1-1; weak D call: TRBD1 (5 bases). Trimming cost V 5 bases and J 3 bases, with 16 bases left between them. CDR3 length equals 15 residues. From germline, CDR1 is MNHEY and CDR2 SMNVEV (reference sequence). CDR3 in amino acids: CASSRPIRVHTEAFF. DNA for the CDR3: TGTGCCAGCAGTCGACCGATCAGGGTGCACACTGAAGCTTTCTTT.

This chain connects TRBV6-5 to TRBJ1-5, with D uncertain. V shed 0 bases and J shed 5 bases, with 11 bases lying between them. Germline loops: CDR1 MNHEY, CDR2 SVGAGI. The CDR3 extends over 15 amino acids. Written as DNA, the CDR3 is TGTGCCAGCAGTTACTCCAGCAGACAATATCAGCCCCAGCATTTT. Its translation is CASSYSSRQYQPQHF.

The V gene is TRBV5-8, the J gene TRBJ1-2; D might be TRBD1 (5 bases). Germline V gene lookup returns CDR1 SGHTS and CDR2 YDEGEE. This CDR3 has 14 residues. V lost 2 bases and J lost 7, with 15 bases in between. CDR3 sequence: CASSFGQGAAGYTF. The CDR3 DNA reads as TGTGCCAGCAGCTTTGGGCAGGGTGCGGCTGGCTACACCTTC.

J is TRBJ2-1 and V is TRBV13; 12 bases agree with TRBD2. J was trimmed by 9 bases and V by 5 bases; bases with no gene match: 5. The length of the CDR3 is 14 residues. Germline assignment: CDR1 PRHDT and CDR2 FYEKMQ (reference sequence). The CDR3, as DNA: TGTGCCAGCAGCCCGGGACTAGCGGGTTTTGAGCAGTTCTTC. Amino acid sequence: CASSPGLAGFEQFF.

The table lists this clone with a count of one. This chain links TRBV27 with TRBJ1-1; a possible D gene is TRBD1 (5 bases). There are 16 residues in the CDR3. Germline assignment: CDR1 MNHEY and CDR2 SMNVEV (reference sequence). Trimming removed 2 bases from V and 0 bases from J, with 13 bases in between. The CDR3 is CASSLRRGAVNTEAFF. CDR3 coding DNA: TGTGCCAGCAGTTTACGGAGGGGAGCGGTGAACACTGAAGCTTTCTTT.

This chain connects TRBV28 to TRBJ1-1; 10 positions agree with TRBD1. V shed 6 bases, J shed 5 bases, and the junction held 3 bases outside the gene matches. CDR3 size: 13 residues. The germline CDR1 and CDR2 sequences are MDHEN and SYDVKM. CDR3 region: CASSRTGGTEAFF. The DNA of the CDR3 is TGTGCCAGCAGCAGGACAGGGGGAACTGAAGCTTTCTTT. Based on the CDR3 plus reference TRBV28 and TRBJ1-1, the full variable domain is DVKVTQSSRYLVKRTGEKVFLECVQDMDHENMFWYRQDPGLGLRLIYFSYDVKMKEKGDIPEGYSVSREKKERFSLILESASTNQTSMYLCASSRTGGTEAFFGQGTRLTVV.

The J gene is TRBJ2-2, the V gene TRBV5-4; D uncertain. The CDR3 is 15 amino acids. V gave up 3 bases and J gave up 4 bases, with 13 bases separating them. The germline V gene has CDR1 SGHNT and CDR2 YYREEE (reference sequence). CDR3 region: CASSSLSRTTGELFF. The CDR3 DNA follows: TGTGCCAGCAGCTCCCTGTCGCGCACCACCGGGGAGCTGTTTTTT.

This clone occurred once. The chain employs TRBV14 and TRBJ2-2, with D maybe TRBD1 (5 bases). The V gene's germline CDR1 is SGHDN and CDR2 FVKESK. Trimming cost V 4 bases and J 8 bases, with 20 bases left between them. This CDR3 region has 16 residues. The CDR3 loop reads CASSPRHYQGEGELFF. In DNA form, the CDR3 reads TGTGCCAGCAGCCCAAGACATTACCAGGGTGAAGGGGAGCTGTTTTTT.

The V gene is TRBV27, the J gene TRBJ1-2, with D possibly TRBD1 on 6 matching bases. The CDR3 consists of 13 residues. V shed 5 bases and J shed 7 bases, with 14 bases lying between them. Germline V gene data show CDR1 as MNHEY and CDR2 as SMNVEV (reference sequence). The CDR3 sequence: CASSLQGIGGYTF. CDR3 sequence (DNA): TGTGCCAGCAGTCTACAGGGAATCGGTGGCTACACCTTC.

The chain uses TRBV3-1 (or the pseudogene TRBV3-2) and TRBJ2-7, with 9 bases aligning to TRBD1. Germline trimming cut 5 bases from V and 5 bases from J; bases unmatched to any gene: 13. Looked up from germline, CDR1 is LGHDT and CDR2 is YNNKEL (reference sequence). The CDR3 loop spans 16 amino acids. In DNA, the CDR3 is TGTGCCAGCAGCGATACTTGGGGGACAGGGACCCACGAGCAGTACTTC. This gives the protein CASSDTWGTGTHEQYF.

The rearrangement links TRBV7-8 to TRBJ2-2; a weak D match, TRBD2 (5 bases). V shed 6 bases and J shed 2 bases, with 16 bases lying between them. The CDR3 is 16 residues long. Germline CDR1 and CDR2: SGHVS and FQNEAQ. The CDR3 reads CASSRTGSLNTGELFF. The CDR3 bases are TGTGCCAGCAGTCGCACGGGGTCACTTAACACCGGGGAGCTGTTTTTT.

J is TRBJ2-3 and V is TRBV27; D may be TRBD2 (5 bases). Germline V gene lookup returns CDR1 MNHEY and CDR2 SMNVEV (reference sequence). The CDR3 covers 12 residues. The ends were cut back, 6 bases at V and 11 bases at J, with 15 bases in the middle. CDR3 sequence reads: CASSPFGGGQYF. The CDR3 bases are TGTGCCAGCAGCCCCTTCGGAGGTGGGCAGTATTTT.

The genes are TRBV13 and TRBJ2-7; D is ambiguous. This CDR3 has 14 residues. Germline values: CDR1 PRHDT, CDR2 FYEKMQ (reference sequence). Trimming removed 5 bases from V and 3 bases from J, with 14 bases in between. CDR3 in amino acids: CASSPRDRNYEQYF. The CDR3 DNA reads TGTGCCAGCAGCCCCCGCGACCGAAACTACGAGCAGTACTTC.

With regard to this clone: The junction departs from the called germline gene at one end, perhaps through a read error. V usage is TRBV7-2 and J usage is TRBJ2-2; 10 nucleotides line up with TRBD2. The germline gives CDR1 SGHTA, CDR2 FQGNSA. The CDR3 contains 15 residues. CDR3 sequence (DNA): TGTGCCAGCAGCCTAGCGGGAGTGTACACCGGGGAGCTGTTTTTT. This translates into CASSLAGVYTGELFF.

The genes are TRBV7-9 and TRBJ1-5; possibly TRBD1 for D (6 bases). The germline gives CDR1 SEHNR, CDR2 FQNEAQ (reference sequence). The CDR3 covers 13 residues. The germline V and J ends were trimmed by 1 base and 5 bases, with 6 bases remaining between them. The CDR3 nucleotides read TGTGCCAGCAGCTTAGACAGGGATCAGCCCCAGCATTTT. Translated: CASSLDRDQPQHF.

Comments on this clone: Other nucleotide sequences in the sample specify the same CDR3. This sequence joins TRBV18 and TRBJ2-7; 10 nucleotides line up with TRBD2. This CDR3 spans 15 amino acids. From germline, CDR1 is KGHSH and CDR2 LQKENI. Unmatched junction bases numbered 2, after V lost 1 base and J lost 2 bases. The DNA for the CDR3 is TGTGCCAGCTCACCACGTACTAGCGGGACCTACGAGCAGTACTTC. Translation gives CASSPRTSGTYEQYF.

The chain has TRBV4-3 and TRBJ2-1; D is uncertain. The CDR3 totals 13 residues. Germline CDR1 LGHNA, CDR2 YSLEER. V gave up 1 base and J gave up 8 bases, with 9 bases separating them. CDR3 sequence reads: CASSQVPGYEQFF. CDR3 DNA: TGCGCCAGCAGCCAAGTACCCGGGTATGAGCAGTTCTTC.

The rearrangement links TRBV28 to TRBJ1-3; D uncertain. V shed 1 base and J shed 5 bases, with 3 bases lying between them. This CDR3 has 12 residues. Germline values: CDR1 MDHEN, CDR2 SYDVKM. The CDR3 bases are TGTGCCAGCAGTTTATTACGAAACACCATATATTTT. Amino acid sequence: CASSLLRNTIYF.

The CDR3 is CASSRDASYEQYF. The CDR3 DNA follows: TGTGCCAGCAGTCGGGACGCCTCCTACGAGCAGTACTTC. The rearrangement uses TRBV6-5 and TRBJ2-7; D assignment may be TRBD1 or TRBD2 (5 bases each). The length of the CDR3 is 13 residues. CDR1 and CDR2 (germline): MNHEY, SVGAGI. V lost 5 bases to trimming and J lost 0 bases, with 8 bases between them.

The chain is built from TRBV2 and TRBJ1-5; the D is unclear. The length of the CDR3 is 13 residues. Trimming pared 7 bases from V and 6 bases from J, leaving 13 bases between. Germline CDR1 and CDR2: SNHLY and FYNNEI. The CDR3 region is CASTVVDGQPQHF. DNA of the CDR3: TGTGCCAGCACTGTAGTGGACGGTCAGCCCCAGCATTTT.

The chain links TRBV7-9 to TRBJ1-5, with D perhaps TRBD1 (5 bases). The germline V gene has CDR1 SEHNR and CDR2 FQNEAQ (reference sequence). The CDR3 covers 16 residues. The V end lost 4 bases, the J end lost 0 bases, and 13 bases lay between the germline ends. CDR3: CASSWGMGSSNQPQHF. The CDR3 DNA follows: TGTGCCAGCAGCTGGGGGATGGGGTCTAGCAATCAGCCCCAGCATTTT.

This rearrangement joins TRBV19 to TRBJ1-5; TRBD1 is a possible D gene (6 bases). V lost 3 bases, J lost 3 bases, and 12 bases lay in between. CDR1 LNHDA and CDR2 SQIVND come from the germline V gene (reference sequence). This CDR3 comprises 15 residues. In DNA form, the CDR3 reads TGTGCCAGTAGTATGGGGGGGGCGGACAATCAGCCCCAGCATTTT. This codes for CASSMGGADNQPQHF. The full variable domain, completed using reference TRBV19 and TRBJ1-5, is DGGITQSPKYLFRKEGQNVTLSCEQNLNHDAMYWYRQDPGQGLRLIYYSQIVNDFQKGDIAEGYSVSREKKESFPLTVTSAQKNPTAFYLCASSMGGADNQPQHFGDGTRLSIL.

V gene TRBV3-1 (or the pseudogene TRBV3-2) combines with J gene TRBJ2-2, with D possibly matching TRBD2 (6 bases). V lost 4 bases and J 8 bases, leaving 8 bases between the germline ends. Germline values: CDR1 LGHDT, CDR2 YNNKEL (reference sequence). This CDR3 has 12 residues. In DNA form, the CDR3 reads TGTGCCAGCAGCCCGGGAGTGGGGGAGCTGTTTTTT. Translated, it gives CASSPGVGELFF.

The genes are TRBV6-2 or TRBV6-3 and TRBJ2-7; D is uncertain. The CDR3 has 11 amino acids. With 2 bases removed from V and 6 bases from J, the gap between germline ends came to 5 bases. CDR1 and CDR2 from the germline V gene are MNHEY and SVGEGT. CDR3 residues: CASSYPAEQYF. CDR3 nucleotides: TGTGCCAGCAGTTACCCTGCCGAGCAGTACTTC.

The J gene is TRBJ2-5, the V gene TRBV16; 7 bases align to TRBD1. Trimming at V came to 2 bases and at J to 5 bases, leaving 14 bases not matched to a gene. There are 17 residues in the CDR3. Germline assignment: CDR1 KGHSY and CDR2 FQNENV. CDR3 loop: CASSQNQQGFRPETQYF. The CDR3 coding sequence is TGTGCCAGCAGCCAAAATCAACAGGGGTTCCGTCCCGAGACCCAGTACTTC.

This chain connects TRBV3-1 (or the pseudogene TRBV3-2) to TRBJ2-1, with TRBD2 as a possible D gene (6 bases). With 0 bases removed from V and 13 bases from J, the gap between germline ends came to 22 bases. This CDR3 comprises 16 residues. CDR1 LGHDT and CDR2 YNNKEL come from the germline V gene (reference sequence). The CDR3 loop is CASSQDGGMSLKGQFF. CDR3 nucleotide sequence: TGTGCCAGCAGCCAAGATGGCGGGATGAGTTTAAAAGGTCAGTTCTTC.

J is TRBJ1-2 and V is TRBV18, with 9 bases fitting TRBD1. Trimming at V came to 3 bases and at J to 6 bases, leaving 8 bases not matched to a gene. This CDR3 contains 15 residues. Germline CDR1 and CDR2: KGHSH and LQKENI. CDR3 region: CASSPQGQGNDGYTF. CDR3 DNA sequence: TGTGCCAGCTCACCTCAGGGACAGGGCAACGATGGCTACACCTTC.

This rearrangement joins TRBV15 to TRBJ2-1, with 9 bases matching TRBD1. J lost 3 bases, V lost 5 bases, and 8 bases had no gene match. The CDR3 is 16 amino acids. Per germline, CDR1 LNHNV and CDR2 YYDKDF (reference sequence). CDR3 DNA: TGTGCCACCAGCCGAAGGGGGACAGGGTTCTACAATGAGCAGTTCTTC. The encoded protein is CATSRRGTGFYNEQFF.